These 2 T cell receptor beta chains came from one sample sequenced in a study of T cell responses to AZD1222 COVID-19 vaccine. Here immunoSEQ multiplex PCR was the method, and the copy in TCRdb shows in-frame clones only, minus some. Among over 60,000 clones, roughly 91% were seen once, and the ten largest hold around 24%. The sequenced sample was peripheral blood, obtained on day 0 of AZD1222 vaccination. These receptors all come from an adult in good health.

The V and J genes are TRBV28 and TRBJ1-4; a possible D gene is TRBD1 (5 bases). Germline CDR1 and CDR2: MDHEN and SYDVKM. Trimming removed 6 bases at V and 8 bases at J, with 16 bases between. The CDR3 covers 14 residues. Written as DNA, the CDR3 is TGTGCCAGCAGATCCTCCGGGACCCAGGAAAAACTGTTTTTT. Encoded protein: CASRSSGTQEKLFF.

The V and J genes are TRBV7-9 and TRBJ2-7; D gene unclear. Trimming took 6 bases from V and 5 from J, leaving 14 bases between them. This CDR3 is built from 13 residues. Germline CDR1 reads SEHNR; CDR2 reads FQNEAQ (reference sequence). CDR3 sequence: CASSTNRADEQYF. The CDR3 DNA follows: TGTGCCAGCAGTACAAATAGGGCGGACGAGCAGTACTTC.